The rows below give T cell receptor beta chains drawn from one sample of a study of OX40 agonist ivuxolimab in advanced cancers. Generated by immunoSEQ multiplex PCR, the TCRdb table keeps only in-frame clones and is missing some. The sample includes about 100,000 clones, around 90% of them seen just once. Material: CD4+ or CD8+ T cells sorted from blood, obtained in a trial of the OX40 agonist ivuxolimab. Source of these receptors: an adult with an advanced solid tumor such as melanoma, head and neck, liver or kidney cancer. Each CDR3 is given without its conserved first and last residue.

v_call cdr3_aa
TRBV10-2 ASRTGGQETQY
TRBV7-6 ASSAGLALSGGEQY
TRBV5-4 ASSLVGQGALYGYT
TRBV6-6 ASSYGGIDQPQH
TRBV11-2 ASSYRRDGGGEAF
TRBV18 ASSPPSTVNEKLF
TRBV6-1 ASIFTGKGYT
TRBV19 ASTVQGANTEAF
TRBV5-1 ASSSARGLYTGELF
TRBV11-3 ASSFSGGFYNEQF
TRBV5-1 ASSLGIGAYYNEQF
TRBV6-5 ASSYSRGKNTEAF
TRBV15 ATGQGPGTEAF
TRBV27 ASRLSGGTNEKLF
TRBV7-9 ASSDPGGSNTYEQY
TRBV4-2 ASSQARGAGDNEQF
TRBV21-1 ASSNQGLGNTEAF
TRBV4-1 ASSQEGSHSNQPQH
TRBV5-4 ASSPGQGRNTIY
TRBV2 ASGGGGDAETQY
TRBV5-4 ASSQDVGGHTEAF
TRBV5-1 ASSLGERQETQY
TRBV29-1 SVKGASTNTGELF
TRBV19 ASTPNRVGETQY
TRBV5-1 ASSPGLAGQETQY
TRBV7-9 ASSLLGGSNTGELF
TRBV19 ASSIGATSNQPQH
TRBV2 ATLPSISKPDEQY
TRBV5-1 ASSSGGQGYEQY
TRBV27 ASSRGPHPNYEQY
TRBV21-1 ASNIRDRENTEAF
TRBV7-6 ASSSVGGSGYT
TRBV28 ASSSTGRSSYEQY
TRBV7-3 ASSHSGRAWNEQF
TRBV5-4 ASSWTSGGSTDTQY
TRBV4-1 ASSYGLAGGLSSYNEQF
TRBV5-3 ASIGDRGYGYT
TRBV6-1 ASSGGLAAQY
TRBV5-5 ASSWLGEQY
TRBV19 ASSRGTELTDTQY
TRBV7-3 ASSLGLGGELF
TRBV21-1 ASIPYRGKYTEAF
TRBV9 ASSVGLKGSDTQY
TRBV4-2 ASSQDWTEYEQY
TRBV5-1 ASSLESGVAF
TRBV6-1 ASSEPGVWQPQH
TRBV7-3 ASSQHRNSYNEQF
TRBV5-6 ASSLDLGGITPNYGYT
TRBV11-1 ASSPHVDEQF
TRBV29-1 SVAKGQGGREQF
TRBV10-3 AISELGTGANSNQPQH
TRBV7-9 ASSRGQLEEQY
TRBV6-1 ASTLTGGAGGYT